This T cell receptor beta chain was captured in a study of blood T cell repertoires in COVID-19. The V gene's germline CDR1 is SEHNR and CDR2 FQNEAQ (reference sequence). This CDR3 contains 15 residues. Trimming shortened V by 2 bases and J by 3 bases, and 10 bases separated the two germline ends. Using immunoSEQ multiplex PCR, the repertoire was profiled, and TCRdb retains in-frame clones only, with some absent. This sample has about 91,000 clones, with around 90% found just once. The clonotype comes from a woman aged 65 to 85 with acute or convalescent COVID-19. Sequencing was done on a sample of peripheral blood. The chain is built from TRBV7-9 and TRBJ2-2, with D tentatively TRBD1 (5 bases). The CDR3 sequence: CASSLTGRDTGELFF. Written as DNA, the CDR3 is TGTGCCAGCAGCTTAACAGGACGCGACACCGGGGAGCTGTTTTTT.